This T cell receptor (beta chain) stems from a study of memory CD4+ T cells and cytomegalovirus serostatus. On the study more broadly: Donors were healthy Belgian adults, 8 to 10 CMV seropositive and around 23 seronegative. Study results and caveats: Of 164 reported CMV TCRbeta sequences, roughly 70 were found in memory CD4+ repertoires.

The sort gate was single viable CD3+CD4+CD8-CD45RO+ cells for memory CD4+ T cells. Serum IgG to CMV pp150, pp28, p38 and p52 defined serostatus. Total CD4+ T cells were enriched by CD4 positive selection. Looked up from germline, CDR1 is SNHLY and CDR2 is FYNNEI. Trimming pared 7 bases from V and 0 bases from J, leaving 16 bases between. There are 16 residues in the CDR3. A remark on this clone: Its antigen is unidentified.

Sequencing was performed with immunoSEQ multiplex PCR; in TCRdb, only in-frame clones are kept and a portion is missing. This table has approximately 41,000 clones, 60% to 85% appearing once. The TCR originated in an adult in good health and CMV-seronegative. Material: memory CD4+ T cells from blood. The chain employs TRBV2 and TRBJ1-3; D gene unclear. The CDR3 protein is CASTYRIFDSGNTIYF. CDR3 DNA sequence: TGTGCCAGCACATATAGGATTTTCGACTCTGGAAACACCATATATTTT. Variable domain in full (rest from reference TRBV2 and TRBJ1-3): EPEVTQTPSHQVTQMGQEVILRCVPISNHLYFYWYRQILGQKVEFLVSFYNNEISEKSEIFDDQFSVERPDGSNFTLKIRSTKLEDSAMYFCASTYRIFDSGNTIYFGEGSWLTVV.